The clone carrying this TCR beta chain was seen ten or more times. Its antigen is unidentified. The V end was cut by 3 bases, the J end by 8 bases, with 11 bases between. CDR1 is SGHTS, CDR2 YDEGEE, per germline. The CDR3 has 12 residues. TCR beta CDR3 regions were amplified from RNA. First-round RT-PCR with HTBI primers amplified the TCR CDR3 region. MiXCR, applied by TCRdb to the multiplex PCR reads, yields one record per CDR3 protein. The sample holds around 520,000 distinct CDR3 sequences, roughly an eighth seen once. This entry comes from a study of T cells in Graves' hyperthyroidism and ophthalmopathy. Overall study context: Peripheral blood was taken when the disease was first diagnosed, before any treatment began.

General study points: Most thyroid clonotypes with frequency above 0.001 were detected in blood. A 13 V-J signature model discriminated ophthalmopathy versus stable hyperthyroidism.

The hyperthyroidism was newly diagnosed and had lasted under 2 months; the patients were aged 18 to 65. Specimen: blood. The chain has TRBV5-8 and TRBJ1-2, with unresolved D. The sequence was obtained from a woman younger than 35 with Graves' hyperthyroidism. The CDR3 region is CASSWGTVGYTF. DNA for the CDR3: TGTGCCAGCAGCTGGGGAACGGTAGGCTACACCTTC.